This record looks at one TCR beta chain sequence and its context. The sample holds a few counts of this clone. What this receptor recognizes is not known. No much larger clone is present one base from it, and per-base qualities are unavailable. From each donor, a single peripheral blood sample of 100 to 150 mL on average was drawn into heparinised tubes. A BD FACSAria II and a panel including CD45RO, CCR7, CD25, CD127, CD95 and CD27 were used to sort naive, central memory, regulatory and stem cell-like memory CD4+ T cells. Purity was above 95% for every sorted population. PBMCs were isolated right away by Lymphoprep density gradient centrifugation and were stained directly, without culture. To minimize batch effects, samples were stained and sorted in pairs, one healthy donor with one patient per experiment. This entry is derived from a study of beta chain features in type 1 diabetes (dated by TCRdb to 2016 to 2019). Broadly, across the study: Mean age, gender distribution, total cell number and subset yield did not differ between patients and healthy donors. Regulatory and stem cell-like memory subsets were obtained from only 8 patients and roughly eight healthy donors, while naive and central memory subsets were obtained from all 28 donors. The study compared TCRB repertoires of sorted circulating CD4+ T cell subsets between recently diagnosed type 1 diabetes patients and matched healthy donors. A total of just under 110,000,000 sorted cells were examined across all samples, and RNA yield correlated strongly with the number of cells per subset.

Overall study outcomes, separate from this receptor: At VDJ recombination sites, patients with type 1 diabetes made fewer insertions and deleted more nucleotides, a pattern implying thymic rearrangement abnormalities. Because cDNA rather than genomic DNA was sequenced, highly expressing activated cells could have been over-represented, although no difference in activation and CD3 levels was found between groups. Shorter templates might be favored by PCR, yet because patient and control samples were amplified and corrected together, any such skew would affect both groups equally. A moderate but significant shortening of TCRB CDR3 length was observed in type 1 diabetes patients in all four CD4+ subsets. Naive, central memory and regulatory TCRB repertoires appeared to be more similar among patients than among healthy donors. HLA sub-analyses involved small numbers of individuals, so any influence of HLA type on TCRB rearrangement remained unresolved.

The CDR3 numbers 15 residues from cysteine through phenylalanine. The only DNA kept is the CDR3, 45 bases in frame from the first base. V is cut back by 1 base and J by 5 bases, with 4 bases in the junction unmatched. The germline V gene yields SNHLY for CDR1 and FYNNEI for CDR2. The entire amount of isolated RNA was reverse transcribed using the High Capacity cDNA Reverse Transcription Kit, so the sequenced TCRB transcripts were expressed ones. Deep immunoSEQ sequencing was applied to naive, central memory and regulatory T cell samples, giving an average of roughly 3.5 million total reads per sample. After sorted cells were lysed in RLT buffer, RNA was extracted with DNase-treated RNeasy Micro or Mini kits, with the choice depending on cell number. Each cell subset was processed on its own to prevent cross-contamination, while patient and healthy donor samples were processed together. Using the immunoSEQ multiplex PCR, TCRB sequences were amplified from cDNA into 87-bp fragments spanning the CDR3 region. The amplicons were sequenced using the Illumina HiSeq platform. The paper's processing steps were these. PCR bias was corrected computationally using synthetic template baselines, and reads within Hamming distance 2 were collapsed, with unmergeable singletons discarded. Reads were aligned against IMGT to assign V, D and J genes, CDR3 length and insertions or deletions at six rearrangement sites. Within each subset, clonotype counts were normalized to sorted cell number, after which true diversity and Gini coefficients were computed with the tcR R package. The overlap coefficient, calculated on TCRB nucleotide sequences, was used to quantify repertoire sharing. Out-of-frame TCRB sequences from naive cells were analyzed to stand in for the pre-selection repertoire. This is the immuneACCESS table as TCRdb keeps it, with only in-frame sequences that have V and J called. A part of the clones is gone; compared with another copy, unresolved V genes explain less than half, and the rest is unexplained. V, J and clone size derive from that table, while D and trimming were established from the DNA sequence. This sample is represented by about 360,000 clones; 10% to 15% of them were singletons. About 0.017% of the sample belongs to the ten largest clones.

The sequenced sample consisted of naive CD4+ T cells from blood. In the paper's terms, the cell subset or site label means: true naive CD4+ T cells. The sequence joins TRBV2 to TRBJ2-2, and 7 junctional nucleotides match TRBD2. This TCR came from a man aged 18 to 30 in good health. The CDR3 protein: CASSEGGGRTGELFF. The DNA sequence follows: TGTGCCAGCAGTGAAGGCGGGGGTAGAACCGGGGAGCTGTTTTTT.